The next 6 T cell receptor beta chains were all read from a single sample in a study of blood T cell repertoires in COVID-19. TCRdb keeps only in-frame clones here, not all; method: immunoSEQ multiplex PCR. The sample has 300,000 to 450,000 clones; about 88% are singletons. What was sequenced was PBMCs or T cells enriched from blood (not recorded which). Receptors were obtained from a woman in her late teens or twenties who had recovered from COVID-19.

This chain uses TRBV6-5 with TRBJ2-5; D might be TRBD2 (5 bases). The germline V and J ends were trimmed by 4 bases and 5 bases, with 5 bases remaining between them. Germline V gene lookup returns CDR1 MNHEY and CDR2 SVGAGI. This CDR3 is 11 amino acids long. The CDR3 coding sequence is TGTGCCAGCAGTTCGGGGGAGACCCAGTACTTC. This sequence encodes CASSSGETQYF.

This clone was seen just once. The CDR3 nucleotides are TGTGCCAGTAAGAACAGGGGTTTTGAAAAACTGTTTTTT. It translates to CASKNRGFEKLFF. The chain combines TRBV19 with TRBJ1-4, with 7 bases aligning to TRBD1. CDR3 length: 13 residues. Trimming cost V 7 bases and J 7 bases; bases outside gene matches: 6. Germline CDR1 reads LNHDA; CDR2 reads SQIVND (reference sequence).

This clone was picked up one time. This chain connects TRBV4-1 to TRBJ2-4, with TRBD2 matching 11 bases. The CDR3 sequence is 18 residues long. CDR1 and CDR2 (germline): MGHRA, YSYEKL. After removal of 1 base from V and 1 base from J, the junction contained 6 bases not matched to a gene. CDR3 nucleotide sequence: TGCGCCAGCAGCCAAGGTGGGGCTAGCGGGGGGGCCAAAAACATTCAGTACTTC. It codes for CASSQGGASGGAKNIQYF.

The sample holds one count of this clone. The V gene is TRBV9, the J gene TRBJ2-7; 7 bases are shared with TRBD1. The CDR3 has 16 residues. Per the germline V gene, CDR1 is SGDLS and CDR2 is YYNGEE. V shed 0 bases, J shed 3 bases, and the junction held 9 bases outside the gene matches. The CDR3 loop is CASSVGGRGFSYEQYF. The CDR3 coding sequence is TGTGCCAGCAGCGTAGGTGGCAGGGGGTTTAGCTACGAGCAGTACTTC.

Worth noting for this clone: At the DNA level, this CDR3 is encoded by other sequences in the same sample as well. The rearrangement joins TRBV19 to TRBJ1-1; D ambiguous. Deletions cut 5 bases from V and 0 bases from J, with 7 bases between. The germline V gene encodes CDR1 LNHDA and CDR2 SQIVND (reference sequence). The CDR3 is 13 residues long. In DNA form, the CDR3 reads TGTGCCAGTAGTGGCGGCTTGAACACTGAAGCTTTCTTT. Its translation is CASSGGLNTEAFF.

This clone is a singleton in its sample. The V and J genes are TRBV27 and TRBJ1-2; no firm D call. This CDR3 contains 15 residues. Germline values: CDR1 MNHEY, CDR2 SMNVEV (reference sequence). Trimming cost V 1 base and J 3 bases, with 12 bases left between them. The CDR3: CASSLLASRDYGYTF. The DNA for the CDR3 is TGTGCCAGCAGTTTATTGGCCTCCCGGGACTATGGCTACACCTTC.